This TCR beta chain was recovered during a study of blood T cell repertoires in COVID-19. The V gene's germline CDR1 is WNHNN and CDR2 SYGVQD (reference sequence). With V trimmed by 4 bases and J by 5 bases, 6 bases remained unmatched. This CDR3 has 16 amino acids. A Seattle source enrolled patients during active infection and followed them longitudinally. Original data processing: How many nucleated cells were present was estimated from reference gene primer amplification. This table comes from immunoSEQ multiplex PCR, and its TCRdb copy is limited to in-frame clones, with some not included. For V, J and clone size, that table is used; D and trimming come from the DNA. The table has a few hundred thousand clones, around 89% seen once.

This TCR was recovered from a woman aged 45-59 years with COVID-19, enrolled during active disease. Material for sequencing was peripheral blood. The V gene is TRBV10-1, the J gene TRBJ2-2; 11 bases are a match to TRBD1. The CDR3 reads CASSGTGGTRTGELFF. The DNA for the CDR3 is TGCGCCAGCAGTGGGACAGGGGGCACGAGGACCGGGGAGCTGTTTTTT.